Shown below are 24 T cell receptor beta chains from a single sample sequenced in a study of CD8 T cells in ankylosing spondylitis. TCRdb itself ran the 5' RACE reads through MiXCR, one entry per CDR3 protein. The data show some 290,000 distinct CDR3 sequences, 20% seen once. The specimen was blood, either unsorted or a sorted T cell fraction (not recorded which). Receptor source: a male donor with ankylosing spondylitis or in good health (not recorded which).

This clonotype was recorded a few times. The genes are TRBV29-1 and TRBJ2-1; 9 nucleotides line up with TRBD2. The CDR3 is made up of 13 amino acids. V was pared by 4 bases and J by 7 bases, with 5 bases of the junction left unmatched. CDR1 and CDR2 (germline): SQVTM, ANQGSEA. This CDR3 reads CSVALAGRNEQFF. Written as DNA, the CDR3 is TGCAGCGTTGCCCTAGCGGGGAGGAATGAGCAGTTCTTC.

Only a few counts were recorded for this clonotype. The V gene is TRBV24-1, the J gene TRBJ2-3, with a weak D call TRBD1 (6 bases). The CDR3 totals 14 residues. V was pared by 4 bases and J by 1 base, with 8 bases between. Germline V gives CDR1 KGHDR, CDR2 SFDVKD. CDR3 residues: CATSDRQGTDTQYF. CDR3 DNA: TGTGCCACCAGTGACAGACAGGGCACAGATACGCAGTATTTT.

In its sample, this clonotype was seen a few times. The rearrangement links TRBV20-1 to TRBJ1-6; D is ambiguous. The V and J ends lost 3 bases and 9 bases respectively, with 18 bases between them. The CDR3 is made up of 15 amino acids. Germline CDR1 is DFQATT and CDR2 is SNEGSKA (reference sequence). The CDR3 sequence: CSARKGIGDGSPLHF. CDR3 nucleotide sequence: TGCAGTGCTAGGAAAGGGATCGGGGATGGTTCACCCCTCCACTTT.

The genes are TRBV5-6 and TRBJ2-3; 8 bases align to TRBD2. The CDR3 is made up of 14 amino acids. Germline CDR1 is SGHDT and CDR2 is YYEEEE. The ends lost 9 bases at V and 2 bases at J; junction bases unmatched: 8. Written as DNA, the CDR3 is TGTGCCATGAGCCCCGGGGGGGTCACAGATACGCAGTATTTT. Its protein is CAMSPGGVTDTQYF.

This clonotype was found a few times. The rearrangement uses TRBV7-9 and TRBJ2-2; D is undetermined. The CDR3 is 15 residues long. Trimming shortened V by 0 bases and J by 5 bases, and 10 bases separated the two germline ends. Germline lookup yields CDR1 SEHNR and CDR2 FQNEAQ (reference sequence). CDR3 nucleotide sequence: TGTGCCAGCAGCTTAGCACCAGTTGGGACCGGGGAGCTGTTTTTT. Translating it yields CASSLAPVGTGELFF.

The sample holds a few counts of this clonotype. The chain combines TRBV24-1 with TRBJ2-7; D ambiguous. V lost 10 bases, J lost 3 bases, and 15 bases lay in between. The CDR3 covers 13 residues. CDR1 is KGHDR, CDR2 SFDVKD, per germline. This chain's CDR3 is CATSSPPDYEQYV. DNA of the CDR3: TGTGCCACGTCTTCTCCCCCTGACTACGAGCAGTACGTC.

The chain couples TRBV12-3 or TRBV12-4 to TRBJ1-6, with a possible D match to TRBD1 (5 bases). The CDR3 is 13 residues long. Trimming removed 5 bases at V and 8 bases at J, with 10 bases between. The CDR3 loop is CASSIQQDSPLHF. In nucleotides, the CDR3 is TGTGCCAGCAGTATTCAACAGGATTCACCCCTCCACTTT.

This clonotype was recorded a few times. V is TRBV10-2 and J is TRBJ2-5; 11 nucleotides line up with TRBD2. The CDR3 totals 17 residues. After removal of 7 bases from V and 4 bases from J, the junction contained 14 bases not matched to a gene. Germline CDR1 reads WSHSY; CDR2 reads SAAADI. CDR3 sequence: CASKIVLAGEWGETQYF. CDR3 in DNA: TGCGCCAGCAAGATCGTACTAGCGGGAGAATGGGGAGAGACCCAGTACTTC.

The chain combines TRBV29-1 with TRBJ2-3; D uncertain. Trimming left V 4 bases short and J 2 bases short, with 10 bases between. The CDR3 is 13 amino acids. The germline gives CDR1 SQVTM, CDR2 ANQGSEA. This chain's CDR3 is CSVAAPPTDTQYF. The DNA for the CDR3 is TGCAGCGTTGCAGCCCCCCCCACAGATACGCAGTATTTT.

As to this clonotype: This may stem from a read error, because a much larger clone lies one nucleotide away. V is TRBV24-1 and J is TRBJ1-1, with D unresolved. V was clipped by 4 bases and J by 6 bases, with 11 bases between them. Germline V gene data show CDR1 as KGHDR and CDR2 as SFDVKD. This CDR3 region has 13 residues. CDR3 nucleotide sequence: TGTGCCACCAGTGAACCACAGCAATCTGAAGCTTTCTTT. This gives the protein CATSEPQQSEAFF.

The V call is TRBV6-1, the J call TRBJ1-6, with TRBD1 matching over 9 bases. V was clipped by 2 bases and J by 7 bases; unmatched bases: 3. The CDR3 spans 15 residues. Germline CDR1 is MNHNS and CDR2 is SASEGT. CDR3 nucleotide sequence: TGTGCCAGCAGTGAAAGCGGACAGGGGAATTCACCCCTCCACTTT. Translated: CASSESGQGNSPLHF.

The rearrangement links TRBV11-3 to TRBJ2-2; TRBD2 agrees at 10 bases. This CDR3 spans 17 amino acids. Germline values: CDR1 SGHNT, CDR2 YENEEA. J lost 0 bases, V lost 1 base, and 2 bases had no gene match. DNA of the CDR3: TGTGCCAGCAGCTTAGCACTAGCGGGGTCGAACACCGGGGAGCTGTTTTTT. It specifies CASSLALAGSNTGELFF.

This clonotype has a count of ten or more. The chain is built from TRBV7-3 and TRBJ1-1, with D possibly being TRBD1 (5 bases). The CDR3 has 14 amino acids. The germline V gene encodes CDR1 SGHTA and CDR2 FQGTGA. With 2 bases removed from V and 6 bases from J, the gap between germline ends came to 13 bases. The CDR3 sequence is CASSLESWGPEAFF. The CDR3 DNA reads TGTGCCAGCAGCTTAGAGTCTTGGGGACCTGAAGCTTTCTTT.

The chain uses TRBV20-1 and TRBJ2-2, with D possibly TRBD2 on 6 matching bases. Trimming shortened V by 0 bases and J by 1 base, and 12 bases separated the two germline ends. This CDR3 has 16 residues. Germline V gene data show CDR1 as DFQATT and CDR2 as SNEGSKA (reference sequence). CDR3 coding DNA: TGCAGTGCTAGAGACGCCATAGCGGAGAACACCGGGGAGCTGTTTTTT. Translated, it gives CSARDAIAENTGELFF.

In its sample, this clonotype was seen a few times. The chain employs TRBV25-1 and TRBJ2-2; weak D call: TRBD2 (5 bases). Germline lookup yields CDR1 MGHDK and CDR2 SYGVNS. V lost 3 bases and J lost 8, with 13 bases in between. The CDR3 consists of 14 residues. In DNA form, the CDR3 reads TGTGCCAGCAGTGATTACGGGATAGTGGGGGAGCTGTTTTTT. This sequence encodes CASSDYGIVGELFF. The full variable domain, its missing parts supplied by reference TRBV25-1 and TRBJ2-2, is EADIYQTPRYLVIGTGKKITLECSQTMGHDKMYWYQQDPGMELHLIHYSYGVNSTEKGDLSSESTVSRIRTEHFPLTLESARPSHTSQYLCASSDYGIVGELFFGEGSRLTVL.

A few counts support this clonotype. V and J are TRBV28 and TRBJ2-4; TRBD2 might be the D (7 bases). The germline V gene encodes CDR1 MDHEN and CDR2 SYDVKM. Between the trimmed V and J ends, which lost 11 bases and 5 bases, there was a span of 16 bases. CDR3 size: 13 residues. CDR3 in DNA: TGTGCCGCCAGAGGGGGGGACCAAAACATTCAGTACTTC. This codes for CAARGGDQNIQYF.

V and J are TRBV5-1 and TRBJ2-3, with 11 nucleotides matching TRBD2. The CDR3 runs to 14 residues. CDR1 and CDR2 from the germline V gene are SGHRS and YFSETQ. V trimming: 4 bases; J trimming: 6 bases; junction bases outside the gene matches: 4. This CDR3 is CASSTTSGSDTQYF. The CDR3 nucleotides are TGCGCCAGCAGCACCACTAGCGGGAGTGATACGCAGTATTTT.

This clonotype was seen many times. The chain couples TRBV10-3 to TRBJ2-1; 11 nucleotides align to TRBD2. The CDR3 is made up of 13 amino acids. The germline V gene encodes CDR1 ENHRY and CDR2 SYGVKD. V was clipped by 10 bases and J by 6 bases; unmatched bases: 5. In DNA, the CDR3 is TGTGCCACAACTAGCGGGAGCCCCAATGAGCAGTTCTTC. Amino acid sequence: CATTSGSPNEQFF.

This chain uses TRBV2 with TRBJ2-4; tentative D call: TRBD2 (5 bases). The CDR3 loop spans 17 amino acids. The ends were cut back, 8 bases at V and 0 bases at J, with 20 bases in the middle. Germline assignment: CDR1 SNHLY and CDR2 FYNNEI. The CDR3 DNA follows: TGTGCCAGCGTGCCCAATCACGGACTCTTAGCCAAAAACATTCAGTACTTC. Translated: CASVPNHGLLAKNIQYF.

This clonotype was detected only a few times. This sequence joins TRBV9 and TRBJ2-1, with a tentative D call TRBD2 (6 bases). Trimming took off 6 bases at V and 6 bases at J, with 13 bases between the two ends. The CDR3 covers 13 residues. Germline loops: CDR1 SGDLS, CDR2 YYNGEE. The CDR3 DNA reads as TGTGCCAGCAAGGCGGGATCTGGCAATGAGCAGTTCTTC. It yields the protein CASKAGSGNEQFF.

CDR3 in amino acids: CAWNTGTGNSPLHF. The DNA of the CDR3 is TGTGCCTGGAATACCGGGACAGGGAATTCACCCCTCCACTTT. The rearrangement links TRBV30 to TRBJ1-6; 9 bases are shared with TRBD1. Germline V CDR1 and CDR2: GTSNPN, SVGIG (reference sequence). J was trimmed by 7 bases and V by 4 bases; bases with no gene match: 5. The CDR3 totals 14 residues.

This clonotype was recorded once. The junction and the germline gene differ at one end; a read error may be behind it. This CDR3 is CCARDEASMGFTDTQYF. CDR3 sequence (DNA): TGCTGTGCTAGAGATGAAGCTAGCATGGGTTTCACAGATACGCAGTATTTT. This chain joins TRBV20-1 and TRBJ2-3; the D gene is possibly TRBD2 (5 bases). The germline V gene encodes CDR1 DFQATT and CDR2 SNEGSKA (reference sequence). The length of the CDR3 is 17 residues.

The gene calls are TRBV7-3 and TRBJ2-1; TRBD2 matches 12 bases. There are 15 residues in the CDR3. Germline assignment: CDR1 SGHTA and CDR2 FQGTGA. J was trimmed by 7 bases and V by 5 bases; bases with no gene match: 6. The CDR3: CASSPLAGGLNEQFF. DNA for the CDR3: TGTGCCAGCAGCCCCCTAGCGGGAGGGCTGAATGAGCAGTTCTTC.

The chain joins TRBV20-1 to TRBJ1-5; a weak D match, TRBD1 (6 bases). The CDR3 length is 14 residues. CDR1 DFQATT and CDR2 SNEGSKA come from the germline V gene (reference sequence). V lost 3 bases and J lost 6, with 15 bases in between. In DNA form, the CDR3 reads TGCAGTGCTAGGGGGGGGCGCATCGGTCAGCCCCAGCATTTT. It translates to CSARGGRIGQPQHF.